This TCR beta chain was identified during a study of vaccination effects on CD4 cells after COVID-19. Study background: Samples gathered post-vaccine arrived a median of 72 days past the second dose.

Trimming left V 1 base short and J 4 bases short, with 7 bases between. Per the germline V gene, CDR1 is LGHNA and CDR2 is YSLEER. The CDR3 runs to 13 residues. In regard to this clone: Its antigen remains unknown.

Within the ViraFEST assay, antigen-specific CD4+ T cells underwent expansion with viral peptide pools prior to sequencing. On roughly day 10 of culture, CD4+ T cells were separated out. The cohort was immunized with two doses of either the BNT162b2 or mRNA-1273 vaccine. No vaccinee had earlier SARS-CoV-2 infection, and nucleocapsid antibodies were negative. Clones were sequenced by immunoSEQ multiplex PCR, and TCRdb holds only the in-frame ones, with some missing. The table shows under 40,000 clones, with approximately 84% occurring only once. The TCR originated in a human donor who received a COVID-19 vaccine. Some clones in this sample may be carry-over from other donors' samples. This specimen consisted of CD4+ T cells from PBMCs cultured with HCoV-NL63 spike peptides, obtained after COVID-19 vaccination. The gene calls are TRBV4-3 and TRBJ1-2, with D hard to call. This CDR3 is CASSQVIGYGYTF. In nucleotides, the CDR3 is TGCGCCAGCAGCCAAGTTATTGGCTATGGCTACACCTTC.